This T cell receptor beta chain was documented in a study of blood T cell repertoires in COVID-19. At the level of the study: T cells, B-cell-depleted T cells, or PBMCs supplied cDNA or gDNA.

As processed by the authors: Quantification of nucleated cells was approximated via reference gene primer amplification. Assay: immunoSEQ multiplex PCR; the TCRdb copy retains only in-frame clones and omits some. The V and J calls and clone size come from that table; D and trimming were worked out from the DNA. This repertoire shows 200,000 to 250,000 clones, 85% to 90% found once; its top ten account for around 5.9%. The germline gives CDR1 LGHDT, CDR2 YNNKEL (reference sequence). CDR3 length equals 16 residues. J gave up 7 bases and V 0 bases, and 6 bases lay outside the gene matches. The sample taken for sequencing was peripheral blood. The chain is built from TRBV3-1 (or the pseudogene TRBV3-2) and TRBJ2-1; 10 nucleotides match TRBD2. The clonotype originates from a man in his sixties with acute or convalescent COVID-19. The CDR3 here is CASSQEAGGPRNEQFF. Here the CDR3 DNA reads TGTGCCAGCAGCCAAGAAGCGGGAGGGCCGCGAAATGAGCAGTTCTTC.